The 16 T cell receptor beta chains listed next were all sequenced from one sample in a study of OX40 agonist ivuxolimab in advanced cancers. Using immunoSEQ multiplex PCR, the repertoire was profiled, and TCRdb retains in-frame clones only, with some absent. The sample holds approximately 75,000 clones, about 83% seen once. The material sequenced was CD4+ or CD8+ T cells sorted from blood, taken in a trial of the OX40 agonist ivuxolimab. The receptor set was obtained from an adult with an advanced solid tumor such as melanoma, head and neck, liver or kidney cancer.

The chain joins TRBV5-1 to TRBJ1-1; D ambiguous. V lost 0 bases, J lost 0 bases, and 12 bases lay in between. Germline-derived CDR1 and CDR2 are SGHRS and YFSETQ. The CDR3 extends over 16 amino acids. This chain's CDR3 is CASSLVPGIMNTEAFF. CDR3 bases: TGCGCCAGCAGCTTGGTACCGGGTATCATGAACACTGAAGCTTTCTTT.

The chain employs TRBV5-5 and TRBJ1-3; D is unclear. Germline V gives CDR1 SGHKS, CDR2 YYEKEE (reference sequence). The CDR3 covers 17 residues. V was pared by 0 bases and J by 0 bases, with 13 bases between. The CDR3 spells CASSLAEGGASGNTIYF. CDR3 bases: TGTGCCAGCAGCTTGGCCGAGGGCGGAGCCTCTGGAAACACCATATATTTT.

The chain employs TRBV30 and TRBJ1-1; 7 nucleotides agree with TRBD1. Germline CDR1 is GTSNPN and CDR2 is SVGIG (reference sequence). The junction had 8 bases not matched to a gene; V was cut back by 5 bases and J by 5 bases. This CDR3 contains 13 residues. CDR3 amino acids: CAWAGTARTEAFF. The DNA of the CDR3 is TGTGCCTGGGCTGGGACAGCAAGAACTGAAGCTTTCTTT.

The rearrangement links TRBV18 to TRBJ2-1; a possible D gene is TRBD2 (5 bases). The CDR3 is 14 amino acids. Germline lookup yields CDR1 KGHSH and CDR2 LQKENI. V was pared by 3 bases and J by 8 bases, with 14 bases between. The CDR3 reads CASSPQVLGDEQFF. CDR3 sequence (DNA): TGTGCCAGCTCACCGCAGGTCCTCGGGGATGAGCAGTTCTTC.

The genes are TRBV5-6 and TRBJ1-1, with D possibly matching TRBD1 (6 bases). The V end lost 4 bases, the J end lost 1 base, and 8 bases lay between the germline ends. This CDR3 is 13 amino acids long. The germline CDR1 and CDR2 sequences are SGHDT and YYEEEE. The chain's CDR3 is CASSVDRNTEAFF. The CDR3 region has the DNA TGTGCCAGCAGCGTGGACAGGAACACTGAAGCTTTCTTT.

The table lists this clone with a count of one. At one end, the junction sequence differs from germline, possibly due to a read error. This chain joins TRBV7-7 and TRBJ2-1, with 7 bases that match TRBD2. Germline values: CDR1 SSHAT, CDR2 FNYEAQ (reference sequence). The CDR3 has 16 residues. CDR3 nucleotide sequence: TGTGCTAGCAGCTCGAGACTAGCTTCCTCCTACAATGAGCAGTTCTTC. It codes for CASSSRLASSYNEQFF.

This sequence joins TRBV2 and TRBJ1-6; D is unclear. CDR3 length: 14 residues. The V and J ends lost 3 bases and 7 bases respectively, with 10 bases between them. The germline V gene has CDR1 SNHLY and CDR2 FYNNEI. The CDR3 DNA reads TGTGCCAGCAGTGAGGCAGGATACAATTCACCCCTCCACTTT. This codes for CASSEAGYNSPLHF.

This rearrangement joins TRBV7-9 to TRBJ1-6, with 7 bases identical to TRBD1. The J segment lost 7 bases and the V segment lost 3 bases, leaving 15 bases of the junction unmatched. The CDR3 is made up of 18 amino acids. Germline CDR1 and CDR2: SEHNR and FQNEAQ (reference sequence). The CDR3 reads CASSFGSWGTALNSPLHF. The CDR3 DNA reads as TGTGCCAGCAGCTTTGGGTCGTGGGGGACAGCGTTGAATTCACCCCTCCACTTT.

The V call is TRBV19, the J call TRBJ2-1; D ambiguous. The germline V and J ends were trimmed by 3 bases and 4 bases, with 13 bases remaining between them. Germline V gene sequence: CDR1 LNHDA, CDR2 SQIVND (reference sequence). The CDR3 covers 15 residues. Written as DNA, the CDR3 is TGTGCCAGTAGTATTGGTGGATACTCGTACAATGAGCAGTTCTTC. This translates into CASSIGGYSYNEQFF. Drawing the rest from reference TRBV19 and TRBJ2-1, the complete variable domain is DGGITQSPKYLFRKEGQNVTLSCEQNLNHDAMYWYRQDPGQGLRLIYYSQIVNDFQKGDIAEGYSVSREKKESFPLTVTSAQKNPTAFYLCASSIGGYSYNEQFFGPGTRLTVL.

The rearrangement links TRBV11-1 to TRBJ2-5; 7 nucleotides line up with TRBD1. This CDR3 has 14 residues. The trim removed 8 bases at V and 5 bases at J, leaving 11 bases unmatched. Per germline, CDR1 SGHAT and CDR2 FQDESV (reference sequence). The CDR3 sequence: CASGTGDQGETQYF. The CDR3 bases are TGTGCCAGCGGAACAGGGGACCAGGGGGAGACCCAGTACTTC.

The J gene is TRBJ1-2, the V gene TRBV4-3, with D tentatively TRBD1 (5 bases). The length of the CDR3 is 12 residues. Germline V lookup: CDR1 LGHNA, CDR2 YSLEER. The germline V and J ends were trimmed by 11 bases and 8 bases, with 18 bases remaining between them. The CDR3 region has the DNA TGCGCCGGCGAAGACAGTCCTATAGGCTACACCTTC. Protein: CAGEDSPIGYTF.

This chain links TRBV5-1 with TRBJ2-7, with a tentative D call TRBD2 (6 bases). CDR1 and CDR2 from the germline V gene are SGHRS and YFSETQ. The germline V and J ends were trimmed by 4 bases and 2 bases, with 13 bases remaining between them. The CDR3 is 14 amino acids. CDR3 region: CASSPGTSTYEQYF. DNA of the CDR3: TGCGCCAGCAGCCCTGGGACTTCCACCTACGAGCAGTACTTC.

The CDR3 DNA is TGTGCCAGTAACAAGGGGCAGCTTGGCTATGGCTACACCTTC. Translation gives CASNKGQLGYGYTF. The chain is built from TRBV19 and TRBJ1-2; maybe TRBD1 (5 bases). Trimming pared 7 bases from V and 4 bases from J, leaving 16 bases between. The CDR3 is made up of 14 amino acids. Per the germline V gene, CDR1 is LNHDA and CDR2 is SQIVND (reference sequence).

This rearrangement joins TRBV7-8 to TRBJ1-5; 7 bases align to TRBD1. Germline V gene lookup returns CDR1 SGHVS and CDR2 FQNEAQ. The CDR3 length is 15 residues. With 3 bases clipped from V and 5 bases from J, the junction kept 7 bases outside the gene matches. The CDR3 bases are TGTGCCAGCAGCTTCCGAGACAGGGCGGATCAGCCCCAGCATTTT. Translating gives CASSFRDRADQPQHF.

The chain is built from TRBV28 and TRBJ2-3, with 10 bases fitting TRBD1. CDR3 length: 14 residues. CDR1 MDHEN and CDR2 SYDVKM come from the germline V gene. V lost 5 bases and J lost 6; bases outside the gene matches: 5. CDR3 residues: CASSRDRGVDTQYF. Here the CDR3 DNA reads TGTGCCAGCAGTCGGGACAGGGGTGTTGATACGCAGTATTTT.

This chain joins TRBV13 and TRBJ2-3; 13 bases are a match to TRBD2. Germline loops: CDR1 PRHDT, CDR2 FYEKMQ (reference sequence). J lost 0 bases, V lost 0 bases, and 3 bases had no gene match. This CDR3 is 18 amino acids long. The CDR3 is CASSLGGLAGLSTDTQYF. CDR3 DNA sequence: TGTGCCAGCAGCTTAGGGGGACTAGCGGGGCTTAGCACAGATACGCAGTATTTT.